These 25 T cell receptor beta chains came from one sample sequenced in a study of cytomegalovirus exposure and HLA in healthy donors. The PCR had 60 Vbeta and 13 Jbeta primers. TCRdb's copy holds only in-frame clones and misses some; the assay was immunoSEQ multiplex PCR. The repertoire holds about 280,000 clones, with 70% to 90% as singletons. Sequenced input: PBMCs. These TCRs come from a woman between 18 and 29 years old in good health and CMV-seronegative.

As for this clone: Relative to the germline gene, one junction end is altered; a read error may explain this. The chain recombines TRBV29-1 with TRBJ2-7; no clear D gene. This CDR3 spans 14 amino acids. Germline-derived CDR1 and CDR2 are SQVTM and ANQGSEA. The CDR3 sequence: CSVVAIDRSNERYF. In DNA, the CDR3 is TGCAGCGTTGTCGCCATCGATCGGTCGAACGAGCGGTACTTC.

V usage is TRBV6-1 and J usage is TRBJ2-5; D is perhaps TRBD1 (6 bases). V was shortened by 2 bases and J by 5 bases, with 15 bases between the two germline ends. This CDR3 contains 15 residues. The germline gives CDR1 MNHNS, CDR2 SASEGT. The CDR3 loop is CASSENLGAGETQYF. The DNA of the CDR3 is TGTGCCAGCAGTGAAAATTTGGGGGCGGGTGAGACCCAGTACTTC.

The chain employs TRBV6-5 and TRBJ2-7; D is undetermined. Germline-derived CDR1 and CDR2 are MNHEY and SVGAGI. V lost 10 bases to trimming and J lost 4 bases, with 17 bases between them. The CDR3 contains 13 residues. The DNA for the CDR3 is TGTGCCACTGCGACCGATAGCCCATACGAGCAGTACTTC. Amino acid sequence: CATATDSPYEQYF.

The chain joins TRBV2 to TRBJ1-3, with TRBD1 as a possible D gene (5 bases). V lost 3 bases, J lost 3 bases, and 9 bases lay in between. From germline, CDR1 is SNHLY and CDR2 FYNNEI. The CDR3 contains 14 residues. The CDR3 DNA follows: TGTGCCAGCAGTGACGGCAGGGTTGGAAACACCATATATTTT. Protein: CASSDGRVGNTIYF.

The CDR3 nucleotides are TGTGCCAGCAGCCCGTACAGGGGAGCGGATGAGCAGTTCTTC. Translating gives CASSPYRGADEQFF. V is TRBV13 and J is TRBJ2-1; 7 bases match TRBD1. CDR1 and CDR2 (germline): PRHDT, FYEKMQ (reference sequence). V shed 5 bases, J shed 8 bases, and the junction held 9 bases outside the gene matches. The CDR3 covers 14 residues.

The chain combines TRBV5-1 with TRBJ1-6, with 8 bases lining up with TRBD1. The CDR3 is made up of 17 amino acids. In germline, CDR1 is SGHRS, CDR2 YFSETQ. V was clipped by 2 bases and J by 7 bases; unmatched bases: 11. CDR3 in amino acids: CASSFWGGDRTNSPLHF. The CDR3 nucleotides read TGCGCCAGCAGCTTTTGGGGGGGGGACAGGACGAATTCACCCCTCCACTTT. Variable domain in full (rest from reference TRBV5-1 and TRBJ1-6): KAGVTQTPRYLIKTRGQQVTLSCSPISGHRSVSWYQQTPGQGLQFLFEYFSETQRNKGNFPGRFSGRQFSNSRSEMNVSTLELGDSALYLCASSFWGGDRTNSPLHFGNGTRLTVT.

This rearrangement joins TRBV18 to TRBJ2-3, with 7 bases that match TRBD2. V lost 10 bases, J lost 6 bases, and 10 bases stayed unmatched. This CDR3 is 13 amino acids long. Germline-derived CDR1 and CDR2 are KGHSH and LQKENI. This CDR3 is CAMTSLPPDTQYF. CDR3 nucleotide sequence: TGTGCCATGACTAGCCTCCCCCCGGATACGCAGTATTTT. The full variable domain, completed using reference TRBV18 and TRBJ2-3, is NAGVMQNPRHLVRRRGQEARLRCSPMKGHSHVYWYRQLPEEGLKFMVYLQKENIIDESGMPKERFSAEFPKEGPSILRIQQVVRGDSAAYFCAMTSLPPDTQYFGPGTRLTVL.

The chain couples TRBV6-6 to TRBJ1-1; D may be TRBD1 (5 bases). The CDR3 covers 12 residues. The ends were cut back, 8 bases at V and 8 bases at J, with 15 bases in the middle. Germline CDR1 MNHNY, CDR2 SVGAGI (reference sequence). CDR3 in DNA: TGTGCCAGCCCCAAACCAGGGAAAGAAGCTTTCTTT. This encodes CASPKPGKEAFF.

This chain joins TRBV5-4 and TRBJ2-2, with TRBD2 matching over 8 bases. After removal of 7 bases from V and 0 bases from J, the junction contained 5 bases not matched to a gene. The CDR3 has 15 residues. The germline V gene encodes CDR1 SGHNT and CDR2 YYREEE (reference sequence). The CDR3 sequence: CASHLREANTGELFF. CDR3 coding DNA: TGTGCCAGCCATCTGCGGGAGGCGAACACCGGGGAGCTGTTTTTT.

The chain combines TRBV19 with TRBJ1-2; tentatively, D is TRBD1 (6 bases). Trimming removed 1 base at V and 5 bases at J, with 14 bases between. Germline-derived CDR1 and CDR2 are LNHDA and SQIVND (reference sequence). The CDR3 extends over 15 amino acids. Written as DNA, the CDR3 is TGTGCCAGTAGTATAGGGGCAGGGGCCCCTTATGGCTACACCTTC. Its protein is CASSIGAGAPYGYTF.

As to this clone: The junction departs from the called germline gene at one end, perhaps through a read error. This chain uses TRBV7-9 with TRBJ1-2, with 8 bases that match TRBD1. Per the germline V gene, CDR1 is SEHNR and CDR2 is FQNEAQ (reference sequence). The CDR3 is 13 residues long. In nucleotides, the CDR3 is TGTTCCAGCAGCCACGGGACAGGCAATGGCTACACCTTC. This codes for CSSSHGTGNGYTF.

The chain recombines TRBV10-3 with TRBJ1-6, with D tentatively TRBD1 (5 bases). CDR3 length: 14 residues. Trimming left V 6 bases short and J 5 bases short, with 11 bases between. Germline CDR1 reads ENHRY; CDR2 reads SYGVKD. CDR3 amino acids: CAIRDTVNNSPLHF. The CDR3 DNA reads TGTGCCATCAGGGACACGGTCAATAATTCACCCCTCCACTTT.

This clone was picked up one time. V is TRBV10-3 and J is TRBJ1-2, with D tentatively TRBD1 (5 bases). The V end lost 3 bases, the J end lost 5 bases, and 7 bases lay between the germline ends. Germline V gives CDR1 ENHRY, CDR2 SYGVKD. CDR3 size: 12 residues. CDR3 loop: CAISEQAYGYTF. CDR3 nucleotides: TGTGCCATCAGTGAACAGGCGTATGGCTACACCTTC.

The CDR3, as DNA: TGTGCCAGCAGTTACTTAGAAAGGACAGGGATAGGCTACACCTTC. Protein: CASSYLERTGIGYTF. The chain recombines TRBV6-5 with TRBJ1-2, with 8 bases that match TRBD1. CDR1 and CDR2 (germline): MNHEY, SVGAGI. V lost 1 base, J lost 8 bases, and 9 bases stayed unmatched. The CDR3 totals 15 residues.

The gene calls are TRBV5-6 and TRBJ2-7; possible D gene TRBD1, 6 bases. CDR1 is SGHDT and CDR2 is YYEEEE in the germline V gene. The CDR3 extends over 14 amino acids. V was cut by 0 bases and J by 5 bases, with 12 bases left in between. CDR3 loop: CASSLGQGQDEQYF. CDR3 DNA sequence: TGTGCCAGCAGCTTGGGGCAGGGGCAGGACGAGCAGTACTTC.

This sequence joins TRBV9 and TRBJ1-1; TRBD1 is a possible D gene (5 bases). The V and J ends lost 0 bases and 4 bases respectively, with 25 bases between them. CDR1 is SGDLS, CDR2 YYNGEE, per germline. CDR3 length: 19 amino acids. CDR3 region: CASSVGMRFGGGGGTEAFF. The CDR3 DNA reads as TGTGCCAGCAGCGTAGGTATGAGGTTTGGGGGAGGAGGTGGCACTGAAGCTTTCTTT.

The chain carries TRBV27 and TRBJ2-3; D might be TRBD1 (5 bases). Deletions cut 6 bases from V and 4 bases from J, with 14 bases between. The CDR3 spans 14 residues. The V gene's germline CDR1 is MNHEY and CDR2 SMNVEV (reference sequence). This CDR3 is CASSPGNRADTQYF. The CDR3 nucleotides are TGTGCCAGCAGCCCAGGGAATCGGGCAGATACGCAGTATTTT.

The chain combines TRBV19 with TRBJ1-4; D might be TRBD1 (6 bases). The CDR3 loop spans 14 amino acids. Germline V gene lookup returns CDR1 LNHDA and CDR2 SQIVND (reference sequence). V was trimmed by 5 bases and J by 5 bases, leaving 12 bases between them. In nucleotides, the CDR3 is TGTGCCAGTAGTTCCGGGGACATCAATGAAAAACTGTTTTTT. As protein: CASSSGDINEKLFF.

The chain joins TRBV6-1 to TRBJ2-7; no clear D. CDR3 length: 19 amino acids. Germline CDR1 reads MNHNS; CDR2 reads SASEGT. Trimming took off 3 bases at V and 2 bases at J, with 26 bases between the two ends. CDR3 in amino acids: CASSEGLPQGRTRTYEQYF. The CDR3 DNA reads as TGTGCCAGCAGTGAGGGTTTACCCCAAGGCCGCACCAGGACCTACGAGCAGTACTTC.

The gene calls are TRBV7-2 and TRBJ2-3; TRBD2 matches 11 bases. J lost 6 bases, V lost 0 bases, and 11 bases had no gene match. The CDR3 covers 18 residues. Germline values: CDR1 SGHTA, CDR2 FQGNSA. The DNA of the CDR3 is TGTGCCAGCAGCTTAGCGATGAGGGGACTAGCGGATCTGGATACGCAGTATTTT. Its protein product is CASSLAMRGLADLDTQYF.

This chain connects TRBV7-9 to TRBJ1-1, with 7 nucleotides matching TRBD1. The germline CDR1 and CDR2 sequences are SEHNR and FQNEAQ (reference sequence). V dropped 6 bases and J dropped 5; count of bases not matched to a gene: 9. CDR3 size: 14 residues. The CDR3 is CASSPGTEKTEAFF. CDR3 DNA sequence: TGTGCCAGCAGTCCCGGGACAGAGAAGACTGAAGCTTTCTTT.

The chain links TRBV5-6 to TRBJ1-4; 9 bases are a match to TRBD1. CDR3 size: 17 residues. Germline CDR1 and CDR2: SGHDT and YYEEEE. The V segment lost 0 bases and the J segment 2 bases; nucleotides outside the gene matches: 5. The CDR3 sequence is CASSLGGTGWTNEKLFF. CDR3 nucleotide sequence: TGTGCCAGCAGCTTGGGGGGGACAGGGTGGACTAATGAAAAACTGTTTTTT.

The chain is built from TRBV4-1 and TRBJ1-1; 12 bases are shared with TRBD1. V dropped 8 bases and J dropped 5; count of bases not matched to a gene: 6. Per germline, CDR1 MGHRA and CDR2 YSYEKL. The CDR3 sequence is 14 residues long. The CDR3 is CASRDRGRGTEAFF. CDR3 bases: TGCGCCAGCCGGGACAGGGGGCGAGGAACTGAAGCTTTCTTT.

This clone has a handful of counts. The V and J genes are TRBV6-5 and TRBJ2-1; 8 nucleotides agree with TRBD2. CDR3 length equals 15 residues. V shed 0 bases, J shed 5 bases, and the junction held 3 bases outside the gene matches. Germline CDR1 MNHEY, CDR2 SVGAGI. For the CDR3, the DNA is TGTGCCAGCAGTTACTCGACTAGCGCTCACAATGAGCAGTTCTTC. Amino acid sequence: CASSYSTSAHNEQFF.

The chain links TRBV10-2 to TRBJ2-1; the D gene is possibly TRBD1 (5 bases). V was trimmed by 0 bases and J by 1 base, leaving 13 bases between them. Germline V lookup: CDR1 WSHSY, CDR2 SAAADI. The CDR3 has 17 residues. The chain's CDR3 is CASSESGPSESYNEQFF. The CDR3, as DNA: TGCGCCAGCAGTGAGTCGGGGCCCTCAGAGTCCTACAATGAGCAGTTCTTC.